The entry below gives a single T cell receptor (beta chain) sequence along with its context. The data were produced by immunoSEQ multiplex PCR, yet TCRdb's version contains in-frame clones alone and is incomplete. The sample records 200,000 or so clones, 84% being singletons. Trimming removed 3 bases at V and 2 bases at J, with 6 bases between. This CDR3 spans 13 amino acids. CDR1 SGHTA and CDR2 FQGNSA come from the germline V gene. The sample comes from a study of blood T cell repertoires in COVID-19. Sequencing was carried out using PBMCs or T cells enriched from blood (not recorded which). The chain carries TRBV7-2 and TRBJ2-3; D is unresolved. The clonotype comes from a man in his sixties who had recovered from COVID-19. The CDR3 reads CASSFQITDTQYF. Written as DNA, the CDR3 is TGTGCCAGCAGCTTTCAAATCACAGATACGCAGTATTTT.